The subject of this entry is one TCR beta chain. Its antigen remains unidentified. No per-base quality is available; no much larger clone lies one base away. Looking up the germline V gene yields CDR1 SQVTM and CDR2 ANQGSEA. V and J are truncated by 8 bases and 4 bases respectively, leaving an intervening sequence of 11 bases. Inclusive of the bounding cysteine and phenylalanine, the CDR3 is 11 residues long. Here the CDR3 DNA is all that survives: 33 bases in frame from base 1. The intended sense of this specimen's time point label: persistent/refractory GD, antithyroid drugs over 5 years with positive TRAb. RNA was extracted from PBMCs in TRIzol for both TCR sequencing and RNA sequencing. Graves' disease was diagnosed according to American Thyroid Association guidelines. Recruitment of patients was carried out at an endocrinology department in Xi'an, China. From each patient, about 8.9 milliliters of peripheral blood was collected into an EDTA anticoagulant tube. PBMCs were isolated by Ficoll Paque Plus density gradient separation without further T cell sorting. An Agilent 2100 Bioanalyzer and agarose gel were used to check RNA quality, while a NanoDrop 2000 measured RNA concentration.

Libraries were constructed by multiplex PCR. The run used an Illumina HiSeq 4000. TCR beta libraries were built with iRepertoire HTBI primers and Arm-PCR amplification of CDR3 regions. PCR products were gel purified before sequencing. As for how the authors treated the data: A total of 62 TRBV and 14 TRBJ segments were identified across samples and were used for gene usage analysis of CDR3 amino acid clonotypes. COPE and FqMerger were used to merge the filtered high-quality paired reads into contigs. BLAST was used to align contigs to IMGT TRBV, TRBD and TRBJ reference genes, with CDR3 defined following IMGT. Clonotypes above 0.1% frequency were classified as highly expanded clones. Shannon entropy was used to measure repertoire diversity, and the Gini coefficient was used to measure V-J evenness. Clonotypes shared by more than one individual were considered public. TCRdb reprocessed the public reads (quality trimming at Q25 with fastp, clone calling with MiXCR) and kept in-frame beta chains. Rows with a matching CDR3 protein are joined into one entry that keeps the most common DNA and genes. TCRdb, not the authors, supplied the V and J calls. In this sample the table shows 300,000 to 500,000 distinct CDR3 sequences, around 20% of which occur a single time. Less than 25% of the sample goes to the ten largest clones.

This entry comes from a study of regulatory T cells in long-lasting Graves disease (dated by TCRdb to 2020 to 2023). About the full investigation: Persistent Graves' disease was defined as persistently positive TSH receptor autoantibodies together with antithyroid drug treatment for over 5 years. This study used TCR sequencing and RNA sequencing of peripheral blood to compare persistent Graves' disease patients against newly diagnosed Graves' disease patients. The study took place in China and was registered as a clinical trial. A total of around 35 samples underwent TCR sequencing, from around 13 patients with persistent Graves' disease and 20 or so patients with newly diagnosed Graves' disease. In the clinical cohort, patients with persistent Graves' disease had used antithyroid drugs for an average of roughly 10 years. On the study overall, not on this receptor specifically: The authors noted that the small sample size was a limitation that may lower accuracy. Sequencing and analysis were restricted to the TCR beta chain. Compared with newly diagnosed patients, patients with persistent Graves' disease had lower TCR Shannon entropy and fewer highly expanded clones, which suggests clonal expansion. Persistent patients shared more public clonotypes among themselves (around 2,700) than newly diagnosed patients did (approximately 970). TRBV28, TRBJ1-2 and TRBJ2-5 were preferentially used in persistent disease, while TRBV20-1 and TRBJ2-1 were favored in newly diagnosed disease. Peripheral blood alone was examined, since thyroid tissue, which constituted the primary lesion, could not be accessed.

This sample comprised peripheral blood mononuclear cells (PBMCs), obtained when the disease was refractory, from a patient treated with antithyroid drugs. The receptor was derived from a female donor with Graves disease. The sequence joins TRBV29-1 to TRBJ1-1; matching of 5 bases hints at TRBD1 as the D gene. CDR3 sequence: CSTKRGTEAFF. The base sequence is TGCAGCACCAAGAGGGGCACTGAAGCTTTCTTT.